This T cell receptor beta chain came from a study of shared clonotypes between healthy human individuals. The germline V and J ends were trimmed by 9 bases and 0 bases, with 17 bases remaining between them. The CDR3 covers 16 residues. CDR1 is LNHNV, CDR2 YYDKDF, per germline (reference sequence). Broader study findings: Sorted-subset sequencing, rarefaction showed, was incomplete despite large depth.

With regard to this clone: Its specificity is not known.

The naive CD8 population came from CD45RO-negative cells selected for CCR7, without terminally differentiated effector memory CD45RA+ cells. Data came from immunoSEQ multiplex PCR; TCRdb stores just in-frame clones and leaves some out. This sample yields roughly 590,000 clones, of which nearly 97% are seen a single time; less than 0.13% belongs to the top ten. J is TRBJ2-2 and V is TRBV15; D not resolved. This clonotype originated in a woman younger than 45 in good health. The sample comprised naive CD8+ T cells sorted from blood. CDR3 protein: CATEETALSNTGELFF. CDR3 DNA: TGTGCCACTGAAGAAACGGCTTTATCGAACACCGGGGAGCTGTTTTTT.